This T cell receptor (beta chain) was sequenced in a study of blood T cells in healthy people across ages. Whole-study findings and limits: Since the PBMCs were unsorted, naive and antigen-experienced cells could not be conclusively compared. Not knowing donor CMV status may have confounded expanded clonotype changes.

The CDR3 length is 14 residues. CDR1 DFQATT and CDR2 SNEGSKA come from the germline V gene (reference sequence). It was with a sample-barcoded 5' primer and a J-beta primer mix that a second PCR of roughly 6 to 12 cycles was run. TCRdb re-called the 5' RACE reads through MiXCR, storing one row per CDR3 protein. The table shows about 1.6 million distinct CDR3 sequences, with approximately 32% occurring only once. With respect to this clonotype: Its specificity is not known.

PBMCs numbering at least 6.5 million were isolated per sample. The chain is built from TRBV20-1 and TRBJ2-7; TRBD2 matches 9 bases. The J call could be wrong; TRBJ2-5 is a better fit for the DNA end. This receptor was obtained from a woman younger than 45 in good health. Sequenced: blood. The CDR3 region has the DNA TGCAGTGCTACGGTAGCGGGGGTTAGAGGGACCCAGTACTTC. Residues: CSATVAGVRGTQYF.